Below, 12 T cell receptor beta chains from the same sample are listed, as sequenced in a study of T cells in Graves' hyperthyroidism and ophthalmopathy. TCR beta CDR3 sequences were amplified from RNA transcripts. Initially, a first-round RT-PCR of the TCR CDR3 employed the HTBI primer set. TCRdb used MiXCR to reprocess the multiplex PCR reads, holding one entry per CDR3 protein. The sample contains roughly 840,000 distinct CDR3 sequences, roughly 37% of which appear only once. The material sequenced was blood. These receptors were collected from a man between 18 and 35 years old with Graves' hyperthyroidism.

On this clonotype itself: A much larger clone sits a single nucleotide away, making a read error possible. The CDR3 reads CATSRAMGQENTEAFF. The DNA of the CDR3 is TGTGCCACCAGCAGAGCTATGGGGCAGGAGAACACTGAAGCTTTCTTT. The chain couples TRBV15 to TRBJ1-1; tentatively, D is TRBD1 (5 bases). Trimming stripped 1 base from V and 1 base from J, with 13 bases between. This CDR3 has 16 residues. Looked up from germline, CDR1 is LNHNV and CDR2 is YYDKDF (reference sequence).

This clonotype has ten or more counts. The chain joins TRBV25-1 to TRBJ1-1; TRBD1 might be the D (5 bases). The V end lost 1 base, the J end lost 10 bases, and 16 bases lay between the germline ends. The CDR3 consists of 14 residues. In germline, CDR1 is MGHDK, CDR2 SYGVNS. The CDR3 is CASSESGTQGGAFF. The CDR3 coding sequence is TGTGCCAGCAGTGAATCCGGGACCCAAGGTGGAGCTTTCTTT.

The chain uses TRBV20-1 and TRBJ1-4; TRBD1 matches 12 bases. V lost 6 bases to trimming and J lost 6 bases; unmatched junction nucleotides: 8. Germline V gene data show CDR1 as DFQATT and CDR2 as SNEGSKA (reference sequence). This CDR3 comprises 15 residues. This chain's CDR3 is CSARDRGRVHEKLFF. CDR3 bases: TGCAGTGCCCGGGACAGGGGGCGCGTTCATGAAAAACTGTTTTTT.

V and J are TRBV7-9 and TRBJ2-7; D possibly corresponds to TRBD1 (6 bases). The CDR3 loop spans 14 amino acids. Germline CDR1 is SEHNR and CDR2 is FQNEAQ (reference sequence). Trimming removed 6 bases at V and 3 bases at J, with 15 bases between. The CDR3 is CASSLLQGFYEQYF. DNA for the CDR3: TGTGCCAGCAGTTTACTGCAGGGGTTCTACGAGCAGTACTTC. Together with reference TRBV7-9 and TRBJ2-7, the CDR3 gives the full variable domain: DTGVSQNPRHKITKRGQNVTFRCDPISEHNRLYWYRQTLGQGPEFLTYFQNEAQLEKSRLLSDRFSAERPKGSFSTLEIQRTEQGDSAMYLCASSLLQGFYEQYFGPGTRLTVT.

The chain joins TRBV29-1 to TRBJ1-2; D not certain. Trimming pared 7 bases from V and 6 bases from J, leaving 15 bases between. Germline V gives CDR1 SQVTM, CDR2 ANQGSEA. The CDR3 contains 12 residues. Here the CDR3 DNA reads TGCAGCGCCCGACGGGGAGAGGATGGCTACACCTTC. This sequence encodes CSARRGEDGYTF.

The chain joins TRBV7-9 to TRBJ1-2, with D uncertain. The germline V gene has CDR1 SEHNR and CDR2 FQNEAQ (reference sequence). Trimming cost V 5 bases and J 6 bases, with 22 bases left between them. The CDR3 is made up of 16 amino acids. The CDR3 nucleotides are TGTGCCAGCAGCAGCGACATGGTGAGGGTTCCCCATGGCTACACCTTC. Translated: CASSSDMVRVPHGYTF.

The chain employs TRBV7-9 and TRBJ1-2; no reliable D call. The CDR3 loop spans 11 amino acids. Germline CDR1 is SEHNR and CDR2 is FQNEAQ (reference sequence). V shed 2 bases and J shed 8 bases, with 6 bases lying between them. In nucleotides, the CDR3 is TGTGCCAGCAGCTTAATGGACGGCTACACCTTC. This translates into CASSLMDGYTF.

The chain employs TRBV11-2 and TRBJ1-6, with D tentatively TRBD1 (6 bases). The germline V and J ends were trimmed by 5 bases and 0 bases, with 11 bases remaining between them. Per the germline V gene, CDR1 is SGHAT and CDR2 is FQNNGV. The CDR3 consists of 16 residues. The CDR3, as DNA: TGTGCCAGCAGCCGAGGACAGTTCTCCTATAATTCACCCCTCCACTTT. The encoded protein is CASSRGQFSYNSPLHF. The whole variable domain, remainder taken from reference TRBV11-2 and TRBJ1-6, is EAGVAQSPRYKIIEKRQSVAFWCNPISGHATLYWYQQILGQGPKLLIQFQNNGVVDDSQLPKDRFSAERLKGVDSTLKIQPAKLEDSAVYLCASSRGQFSYNSPLHFGNGTRLTVT.

This clonotype was observed many times. V is TRBV7-2 and J is TRBJ2-5, with 10 bases lining up with TRBD1. V gave up 5 bases and J gave up 4 bases; unmatched junction bases: 4. Germline V gives CDR1 SGHTA, CDR2 FQGNSA. The CDR3 is 14 residues long. The CDR3 coding sequence is TGTGCCAGCAGCCTCGGGACAGGGGTAGAGACCCAGTACTTC. It encodes CASSLGTGVETQYF.

This CDR3 is CASSSSTSGTRYEQYF. The CDR3 nucleotides are TGTGCCAGCAGTTCGTCGACTAGCGGGACTCGGTACGAGCAGTACTTC. The rearrangement links TRBV7-3 to TRBJ2-7; 11 positions match TRBD2. With V trimmed by 6 bases and J by 4 bases, 11 bases remained unmatched. The CDR3 loop spans 16 amino acids. Per germline, CDR1 SGHTA and CDR2 FQGTGA.

This clonotype was counted ten times or more. V usage is TRBV7-2 and J usage is TRBJ2-7; perhaps D is TRBD1 or TRBD2 (5 bases each). The CDR3 is made up of 14 amino acids. CDR1 and CDR2 from the germline V gene are SGHTA and FQGNSA. Trimming took 5 bases from V and 6 from J, leaving 17 bases between them. The CDR3 nucleotides read TGTGCCAGCAGCGCACACCCCCGGGACCTCGAGCAGTACTTC. Protein: CASSAHPRDLEQYF. The full variable domain, completed using reference TRBV7-2 and TRBJ2-7, is GAGVSQSPSNKVTEKGKDVELRCDPISGHTALYWYRQSLGQGLEFLIYFQGNSAPDKSGLPSDRFSAERTGGSVSTLTIQRTQQEDSAVYLCASSAHPRDLEQYFGPGTRLTVT.

This clonotype has a count of ten or more. The gene calls are TRBV5-5 and TRBJ1-1, with TRBD1 matching 7 bases. This CDR3 has 14 residues. Germline CDR1 SGHKS, CDR2 YYEKEE (reference sequence). V was pared by 3 bases and J by 3 bases, with 5 bases of the junction left unmatched. The CDR3 nucleotides read TGTGCCAGCAGCTCGGTGCAGGGGGACACTGAAGCTTTCTTT. Translation gives CASSSVQGDTEAFF. The full variable domain, in which reference TRBV5-5 and TRBJ1-1 provide the parts outside the CDR3, is DAGVTQSPTHLIKTRGQQVTLRCSPISGHKSVSWYQQVLGQGPQFIFQYYEKEERGRGNFPDRFSARQFPNYSSELNVNALLLGDSALYLCASSSVQGDTEAFFGQGTRLTVV.